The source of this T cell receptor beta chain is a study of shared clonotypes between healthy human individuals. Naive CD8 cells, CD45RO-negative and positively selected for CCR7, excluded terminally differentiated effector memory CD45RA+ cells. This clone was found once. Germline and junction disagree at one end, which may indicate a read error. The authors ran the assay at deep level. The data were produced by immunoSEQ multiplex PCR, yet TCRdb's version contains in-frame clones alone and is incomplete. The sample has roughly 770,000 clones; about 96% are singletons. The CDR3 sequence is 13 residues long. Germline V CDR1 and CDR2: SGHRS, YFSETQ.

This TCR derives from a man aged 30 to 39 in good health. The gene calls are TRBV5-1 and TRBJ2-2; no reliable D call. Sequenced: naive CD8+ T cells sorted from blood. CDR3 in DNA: TGCGCCAGCAACTTGCACGGGTCCGGGGAGCTGTTTTTT. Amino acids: CASNLHGSGELFF.